One sample yielded the 17 T cell receptor beta chains listed below, sequenced in a study of CD8 T cells in Susac syndrome. With random hexamers, reverse transcription was performed on roughly 0.5 to 1 ug of RNA. TCRdb re-derived calls from the immunoSEQ multiplex PCR reads in MiXCR, one entry per CDR3 protein. The data hold a few hundred thousand distinct CDR3 sequences, with 95% observed a single time. Specimen: CD4+ T cells from PBMCs. These receptors all come from a human donor with multiple sclerosis.

The chain links TRBV19 to TRBJ2-5; a weak D match, TRBD1 (5 bases). Germline V gene sequence: CDR1 LNHDA, CDR2 SQIVND (reference sequence). V was pared by 6 bases and J by 4 bases, with 15 bases between. The CDR3 has 14 amino acids. Here the CDR3 reads CASREQAQGETQYF. The CDR3 region has the DNA TGTGCCAGTAGGGAACAGGCCCAAGGAGAGACCCAGTACTTC. Full variable domain (outside the CDR3, taken from reference TRBV19 and TRBJ2-5): DGGITQSPKYLFRKEGQNVTLSCEQNLNHDAMYWYRQDPGQGLRLIYYSQIVNDFQKGDIAEGYSVSREKKESFPLTVTSAQKNPTAFYLCASREQAQGETQYFGPGTRLLVL.

The rearrangement links TRBV6-2 or TRBV6-3 to TRBJ2-6, with D perhaps being TRBD1 or TRBD2 (6 bases each). Trimming pared 4 bases from V and 0 bases from J, leaving 13 bases between. The CDR3 spans 17 residues. Germline V gene lookup returns CDR1 MNHEY and CDR2 SVGEGT. For the CDR3, the DNA is TGTGCCAGCAGTTCGGGGGCCCACTCCTCTGGGGCCAACGTCCTGACTTTC. Translated: CASSSGAHSSGANVLTF.

The rearrangement uses TRBV3-1 and TRBJ2-5, with 7 bases matching TRBD1. Germline CDR1 LGHDT, CDR2 YNNKEL (reference sequence). V lost 2 bases, J lost 2 bases, and 2 bases stayed unmatched. CDR3 length: 14 residues. CDR3 DNA: TGTGCCAGCAGCCAAACAGGGGAACAAGAGACCCAGTACTTC. It is translated as CASSQTGEQETQYF.

J is TRBJ2-1 and V is TRBV20-1; 9 nucleotides match TRBD2. The CDR3 has 16 residues. Germline-derived CDR1 and CDR2 are DFQATT and SNEGSKA (reference sequence). J gave up 3 bases and V 3 bases, and 9 bases lay outside the gene matches. The CDR3 DNA sequence: TGCAGTGCTAGGTTCCCGGCTAGCGGGGACTACAATGAGCAGTTCTTC. It specifies CSARFPASGDYNEQFF.

The rearrangement uses TRBV28 and TRBJ1-5, with D maybe TRBD1 (5 bases). V lost 7 bases to trimming and J lost 5 bases, with 9 bases between them. The germline V gene encodes CDR1 MDHEN and CDR2 SYDVKM. The CDR3 loop spans 12 amino acids. CDR3 amino acids: CASTRGDQPQHF. The CDR3 DNA follows: TGTGCCAGCACCCGGGGCGATCAGCCCCAGCATTTT.

V gene TRBV25-1 combines with J gene TRBJ2-5, with a weak D call TRBD2 (5 bases). Trimming removed 8 bases from V and 5 bases from J, with 18 bases in between. The germline CDR1 and CDR2 sequences are MGHDK and SYGVNS. The CDR3 is 14 amino acids. CDR3: CASLPGGSLETQYF. The CDR3 coding sequence is TGTGCCAGCCTACCGGGTGGGAGCTTGGAGACCCAGTACTTC. Full variable domain (outside the CDR3, taken from reference TRBV25-1 and TRBJ2-5): EADIYQTPRYLVIGTGKKITLECSQTMGHDKMYWYQQDPGMELHLIHYSYGVNSTEKGDLSSESTVSRIRTEHFPLTLESARPSHTSQYLCASLPGGSLETQYFGPGTRLLVL.

The J gene is TRBJ2-3, the V gene TRBV20-1; D is perhaps TRBD1 or TRBD2 (5 bases each). The CDR3 extends over 14 amino acids. With 2 bases removed from V and 6 bases from J, the gap between germline ends came to 15 bases. Germline loops: CDR1 DFQATT, CDR2 SNEGSKA (reference sequence). The CDR3 region has the DNA TGCAGTGCTAGAAAGGGACCCTGGGGGGATACGCAGTATTTT. Its translation is CSARKGPWGDTQYF.

V usage is TRBV28 and J usage is TRBJ1-5; 8 positions match TRBD1. The CDR3 totals 15 residues. CDR1 and CDR2 from the germline V gene are MDHEN and SYDVKM. V shed 6 bases and J 7 bases; nucleotides not matched to a gene: 11. CDR3 bases: TGTGCCAGCAGACCCCAGGGGGCGCGAAACCAGCCCCAGCATTTT. Translating gives CASRPQGARNQPQHF. Looking up the rest from reference TRBV28 and TRBJ1-5 gives the full variable domain: DVKVTQSSRYLVKRTGEKVFLECVQDMDHENMFWYRQDPGLGLRLIYFSYDVKMKEKGDIPEGYSVSREKKERFSLILESASTNQTSMYLCASRPQGARNQPQHFGDGTRLSIL.

This clonotype was seen once. The chain recombines TRBV27 with TRBJ2-7, with D unclear. This CDR3 region has 11 residues. V lost 5 bases and J lost 7, with 9 bases in between. Germline assignment: CDR1 MNHEY and CDR2 SMNVEV (reference sequence). CDR3 sequence: CASSEGGEQYF. In DNA form, the CDR3 reads TGTGCCAGCAGTGAAGGTGGTGAGCAGTACTTC.

The chain links TRBV29-1 to TRBJ2-3, with 11 bases matching TRBD2. With 6 bases clipped from V and 2 bases from J, the junction kept 7 bases outside the gene matches. The CDR3 has 15 amino acids. CDR1 and CDR2 from the germline V gene are SQVTM and ANQGSEA. The CDR3 reads CSVKRTSGYTDTQYF. The CDR3 DNA reads as TGCAGCGTAAAAAGGACTAGCGGGTACACAGATACGCAGTATTTT.

The chain recombines TRBV5-4 with TRBJ2-3; D is uncertain. Germline V CDR1 and CDR2: SGHNT, YYREEE (reference sequence). V lost 2 bases and J 6 bases, leaving 4 bases between the germline ends. CDR3 length: 11 residues. As DNA, the CDR3 is TGTGCCAGCAGCTTTCACGATACGCAGTATTTT. This encodes CASSFHDTQYF.

The chain couples TRBV2 to TRBJ1-2; no definite D call. This CDR3 has 11 residues. Germline loops: CDR1 SNHLY, CDR2 FYNNEI. The V gene lost 11 bases and the J gene lost 3 bases, with 10 bases spanning the gap. The CDR3 nucleotides read TGTGCCGGACGGAGGGACTATGGCTACACCTTC. This gives the protein CAGRRDYGYTF.

The chain carries TRBV4-2 and TRBJ1-1; D perhaps matches TRBD1 (6 bases). This CDR3 region has 16 residues. V lost 3 bases and J lost 1, with 15 bases in between. Germline-derived CDR1 and CDR2 are LGHNA and YNFKEQ. DNA of the CDR3: TGTGCCAGCAGCCAGAACGCCGGGACACCGAACACTGAAGCTTTCTTT. As protein: CASSQNAGTPNTEAFF.

The V and J genes are TRBV20-1 and TRBJ1-5, with D maybe TRBD1 (6 bases). This CDR3 is built from 18 residues. The V gene's germline CDR1 is DFQATT and CDR2 SNEGSKA (reference sequence). V gave up 0 bases and J gave up 2 bases, with 20 bases separating them. As DNA, the CDR3 is TGCAGTGCTAGAGATGCAGTTTTGGGGCCAGGGGGCAATCAGCCCCAGCATTTT. This gives the protein CSARDAVLGPGGNQPQHF.

This clonotype is a singleton in its sample. The chain recombines TRBV20-1 with TRBJ1-3; no clear D gene. V was trimmed by 1 base and J by 2 bases, leaving 12 bases between them. CDR1 and CDR2 from the germline V gene are DFQATT and SNEGSKA (reference sequence). The CDR3 is made up of 15 amino acids. CDR3 protein: CSARVRRAAGNTIYF. The CDR3 bases are TGCAGTGCTAGAGTCCGAAGGGCGGCTGGAAACACCATATATTTT.

The chain employs TRBV20-1 and TRBJ1-2, with D uncertain. V lost 4 bases to trimming and J lost 5 bases, with 14 bases between them. The CDR3 runs to 13 residues. CDR1 and CDR2 (germline): DFQATT, SNEGSKA (reference sequence). The DNA for the CDR3 is TGCAGTGCTAACCTACAAATTCATTATGGCTACACCTTC. It encodes CSANLQIHYGYTF.

The J gene is TRBJ2-7, the V gene TRBV15, with D perhaps TRBD1 or TRBD2 (6 bases each). This CDR3 comprises 15 residues. Trimming pared 5 bases from V and 4 bases from J, leaving 18 bases between. The V gene's germline CDR1 is LNHNV and CDR2 YYDKDF (reference sequence). The CDR3 nucleotides are TGTGCCACCAGCGCCGGGGGCTTCAAGGAGTACGAGCAGTACTTC. This sequence encodes CATSAGGFKEYEQYF.